This entry concerns a single T cell receptor beta chain. The data belong to a study of blood T cell repertoires in COVID-19. Overall study context: Material from acute and convalescent COVID-19 was sourced from the United States, Italy and Spain. Sample material is recorded as cDNA or gDNA derived from T cells, B-cell-depleted T cells, or PBMCs.

V shed 5 bases and J shed 0 bases, with 13 bases lying between them. There are 15 residues in the CDR3. CDR1 and CDR2 from the germline V gene are MNHEY and SMNVEV (reference sequence). Assay used: immunoSEQ multiplex PCR; TCRdb lists only in-frame clones, some missing. The repertoire holds 170,000 or so clones, with about 88% as singletons. Recovery meant two consecutive negative NP/OP PCR tests, professional clearance, or resolved symptoms. Sequencing was performed on PBMCs or T cells enriched from blood (not recorded which). The TCR comes from a woman between 18 and 29 years old who had recovered from COVID-19. The V and J genes are TRBV27 and TRBJ1-2, with unresolved D. CDR3 in DNA: TGTGCCAGCAGTCCCTTTATCCGAGCTAACTATGGCTACACCTTC. Translated: CASSPFIRANYGYTF.